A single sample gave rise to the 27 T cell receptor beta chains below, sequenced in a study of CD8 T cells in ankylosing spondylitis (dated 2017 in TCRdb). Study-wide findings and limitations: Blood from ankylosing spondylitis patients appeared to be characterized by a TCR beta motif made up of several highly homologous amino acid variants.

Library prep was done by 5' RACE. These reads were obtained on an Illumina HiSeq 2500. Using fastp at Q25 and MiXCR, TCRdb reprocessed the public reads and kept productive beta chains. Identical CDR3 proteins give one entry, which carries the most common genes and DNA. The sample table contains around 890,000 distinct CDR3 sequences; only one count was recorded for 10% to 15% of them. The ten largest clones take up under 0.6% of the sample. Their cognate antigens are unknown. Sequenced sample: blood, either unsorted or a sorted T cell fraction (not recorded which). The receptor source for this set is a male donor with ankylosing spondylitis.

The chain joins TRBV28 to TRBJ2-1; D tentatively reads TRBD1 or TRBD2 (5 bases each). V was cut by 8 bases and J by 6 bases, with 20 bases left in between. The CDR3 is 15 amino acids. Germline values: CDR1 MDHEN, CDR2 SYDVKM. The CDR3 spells CASRPRGIIGNEQFF. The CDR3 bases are TGTGCCAGCCGACCCCGGGGCATAATAGGCAATGAGCAGTTCTTC.

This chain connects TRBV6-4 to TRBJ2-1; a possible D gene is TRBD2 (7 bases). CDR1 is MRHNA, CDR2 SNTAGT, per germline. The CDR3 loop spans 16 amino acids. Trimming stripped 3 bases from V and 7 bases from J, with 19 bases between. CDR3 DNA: TGTGCCAGCAGTGAACGATATTCTGGGGGGGCGAATGAGCAGTTCTTC. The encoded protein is CASSERYSGGANEQFF.

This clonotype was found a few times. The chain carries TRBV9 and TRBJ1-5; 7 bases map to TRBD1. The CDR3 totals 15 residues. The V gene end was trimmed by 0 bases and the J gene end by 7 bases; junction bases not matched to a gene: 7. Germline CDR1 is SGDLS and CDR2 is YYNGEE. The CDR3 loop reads CASSVGPGGGQPQHF. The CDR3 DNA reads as TGTGCCAGCAGCGTAGGCCCAGGGGGAGGGCAGCCCCAGCATTTT.

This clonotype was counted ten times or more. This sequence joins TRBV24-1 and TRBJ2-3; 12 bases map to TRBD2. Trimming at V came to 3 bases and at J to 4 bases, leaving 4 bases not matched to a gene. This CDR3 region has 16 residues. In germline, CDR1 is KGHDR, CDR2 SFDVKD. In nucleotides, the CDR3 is TGTGCCACCAGTGATGGGACTAGCGGGTTTCCAGATACGCAGTATTTT. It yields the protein CATSDGTSGFPDTQYF.

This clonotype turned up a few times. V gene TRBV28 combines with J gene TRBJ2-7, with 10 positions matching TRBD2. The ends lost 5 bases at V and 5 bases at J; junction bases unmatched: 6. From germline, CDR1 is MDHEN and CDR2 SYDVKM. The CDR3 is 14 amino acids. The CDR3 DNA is TGTGCCAGCAGTCCCGGGACTAGCGTCCACGAGCAGTACTTC. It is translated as CASSPGTSVHEQYF.

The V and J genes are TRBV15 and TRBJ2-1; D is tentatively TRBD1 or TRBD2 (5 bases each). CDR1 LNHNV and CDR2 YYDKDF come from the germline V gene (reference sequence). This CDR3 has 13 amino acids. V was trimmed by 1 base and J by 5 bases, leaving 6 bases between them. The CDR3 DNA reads TGTGCCACCAGCAGAGGGGGGAACAATGAGCAGTTCTTC. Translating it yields CATSRGGNNEQFF.

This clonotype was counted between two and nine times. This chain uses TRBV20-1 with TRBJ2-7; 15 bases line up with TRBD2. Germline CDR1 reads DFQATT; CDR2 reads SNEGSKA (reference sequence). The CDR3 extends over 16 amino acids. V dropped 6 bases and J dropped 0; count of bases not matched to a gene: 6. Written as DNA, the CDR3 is TGCAGTGCCTTCAGGACTAGCGGGGGGGTCTCCTACGAGCAGTACTTC. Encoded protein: CSAFRTSGGVSYEQYF.

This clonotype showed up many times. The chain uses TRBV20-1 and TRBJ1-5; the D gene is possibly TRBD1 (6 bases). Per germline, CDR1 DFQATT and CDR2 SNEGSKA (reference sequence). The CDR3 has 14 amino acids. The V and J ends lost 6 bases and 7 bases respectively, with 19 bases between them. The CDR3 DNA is TGCAGTGCCCTCGAGGGGGGGGGACGACAGCCCCAGCATTTT. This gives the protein CSALEGGGRQPQHF.

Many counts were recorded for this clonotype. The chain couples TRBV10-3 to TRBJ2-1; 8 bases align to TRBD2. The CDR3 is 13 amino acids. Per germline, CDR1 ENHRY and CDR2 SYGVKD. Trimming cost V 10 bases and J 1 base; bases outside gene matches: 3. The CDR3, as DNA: TGTGCCACCCGGGGGGGATCCTACAATGAGCAGTTCTTC. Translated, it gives CATRGGSYNEQFF.

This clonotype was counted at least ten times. The CDR3 bases are TGCAGCGGCCGGACAGGGGGCGAGAACACCGGGGAGCTGTTTTTT. This gives the protein CSGRTGGENTGELFF. The V gene is TRBV29-1, the J gene TRBJ2-2; 11 positions agree with TRBD1. After removal of 7 bases from V and 1 base from J, the junction contained 5 bases not matched to a gene. This CDR3 region has 15 residues. Per the germline V gene, CDR1 is SQVTM and CDR2 is ANQGSEA.

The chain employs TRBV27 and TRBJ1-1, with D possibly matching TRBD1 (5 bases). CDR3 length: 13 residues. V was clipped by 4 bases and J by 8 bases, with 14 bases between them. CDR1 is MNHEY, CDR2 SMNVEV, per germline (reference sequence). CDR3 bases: TGTGCCAGCAGTTCACCGGGACGACGAGAAGCTTTCTTT. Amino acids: CASSSPGRREAFF.

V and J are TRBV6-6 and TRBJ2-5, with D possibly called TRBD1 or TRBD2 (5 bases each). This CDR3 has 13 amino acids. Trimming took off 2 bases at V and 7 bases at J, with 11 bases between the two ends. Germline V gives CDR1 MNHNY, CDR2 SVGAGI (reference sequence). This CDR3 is CASSYGGYATQYF. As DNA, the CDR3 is TGTGCCAGCAGTTACGGGGGTTATGCGACCCAGTACTTC.

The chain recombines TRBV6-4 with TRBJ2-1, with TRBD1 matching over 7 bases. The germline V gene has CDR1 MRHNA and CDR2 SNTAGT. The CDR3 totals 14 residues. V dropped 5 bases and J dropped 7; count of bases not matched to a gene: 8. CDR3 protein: CASSLQGWGNEQFF. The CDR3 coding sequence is TGTGCCAGCAGTCTACAGGGGTGGGGGAATGAGCAGTTCTTC.

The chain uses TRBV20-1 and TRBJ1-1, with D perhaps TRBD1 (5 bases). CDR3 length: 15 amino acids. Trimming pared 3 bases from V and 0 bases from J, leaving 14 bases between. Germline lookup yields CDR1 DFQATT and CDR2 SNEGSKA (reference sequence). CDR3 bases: TGCAGTGCTAGTGGGGGGGTGGCTATGAACACTGAAGCTTTCTTT. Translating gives CSASGGVAMNTEAFF.

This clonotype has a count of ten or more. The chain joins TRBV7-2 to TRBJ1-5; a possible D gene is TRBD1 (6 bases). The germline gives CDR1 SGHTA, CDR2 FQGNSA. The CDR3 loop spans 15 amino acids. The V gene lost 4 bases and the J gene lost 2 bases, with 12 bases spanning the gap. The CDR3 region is CASSWQGRGNQPQHF. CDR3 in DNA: TGTGCCAGCAGCTGGCAGGGGCGCGGCAATCAGCCCCAGCATTTT. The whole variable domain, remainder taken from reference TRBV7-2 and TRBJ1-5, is GAGVSQSPSNKVTEKGKDVELRCDPISGHTALYWYRQSLGQGLEFLIYFQGNSAPDKSGLPSDRFSAERTGGSVSTLTIQRTQQEDSAVYLCASSWQGRGNQPQHFGDGTRLSIL.

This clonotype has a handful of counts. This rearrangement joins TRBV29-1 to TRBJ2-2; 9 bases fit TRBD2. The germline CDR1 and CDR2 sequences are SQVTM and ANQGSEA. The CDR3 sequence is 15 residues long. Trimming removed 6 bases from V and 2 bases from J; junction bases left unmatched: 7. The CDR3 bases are TGCAGCGTGACGAGACTAGCGGTAAACACCGGGGAGCTGTTTTTT. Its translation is CSVTRLAVNTGELFF.

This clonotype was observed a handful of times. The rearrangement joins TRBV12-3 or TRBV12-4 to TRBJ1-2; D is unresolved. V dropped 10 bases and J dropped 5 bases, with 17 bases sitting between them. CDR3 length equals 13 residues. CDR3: CAIAPSGRYGYTF. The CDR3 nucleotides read TGTGCCATCGCCCCCTCGGGAAGATATGGCTACACCTTC.

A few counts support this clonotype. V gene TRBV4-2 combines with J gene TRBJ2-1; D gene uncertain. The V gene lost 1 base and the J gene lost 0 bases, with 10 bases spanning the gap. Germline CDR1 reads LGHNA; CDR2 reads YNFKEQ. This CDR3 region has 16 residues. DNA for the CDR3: TGTGCCAGCAGCCAAGCAGGACGGAGCTCCTACAATGAGCAGTTCTTC. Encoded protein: CASSQAGRSSYNEQFF.

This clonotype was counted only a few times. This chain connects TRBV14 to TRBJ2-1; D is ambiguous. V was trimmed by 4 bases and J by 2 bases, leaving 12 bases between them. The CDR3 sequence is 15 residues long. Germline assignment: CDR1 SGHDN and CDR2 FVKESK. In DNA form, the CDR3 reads TGTGCCAGCAGCCCAAGCAGGTTCGCCTACAATGAGCAGTTCTTC. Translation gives CASSPSRFAYNEQFF.

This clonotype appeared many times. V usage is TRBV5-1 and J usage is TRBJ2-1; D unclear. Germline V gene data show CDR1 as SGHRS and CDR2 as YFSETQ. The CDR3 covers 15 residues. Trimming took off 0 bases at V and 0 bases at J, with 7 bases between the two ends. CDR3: CASSLEADSYNEQFF. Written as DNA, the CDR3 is TGCGCCAGCAGCTTGGAGGCAGACTCCTACAATGAGCAGTTCTTC.

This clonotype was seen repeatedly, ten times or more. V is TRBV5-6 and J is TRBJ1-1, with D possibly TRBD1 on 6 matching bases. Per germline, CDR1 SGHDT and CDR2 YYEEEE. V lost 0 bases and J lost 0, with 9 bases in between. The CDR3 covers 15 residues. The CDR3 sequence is CASSLGGHMNTEAFF. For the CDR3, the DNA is TGTGCCAGCAGCTTGGGGGGACACATGAACACTGAAGCTTTCTTT. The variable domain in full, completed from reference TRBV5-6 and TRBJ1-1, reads DAGVTQSPTHLIKTRGQQVTLRCSPKSGHDTVSWYQQALGQGPQFIFQYYEEEERQRGNFPDRFSGHQFPNYSSELNVNALLLGDSALYLCASSLGGHMNTEAFFGQGTRLTVV.

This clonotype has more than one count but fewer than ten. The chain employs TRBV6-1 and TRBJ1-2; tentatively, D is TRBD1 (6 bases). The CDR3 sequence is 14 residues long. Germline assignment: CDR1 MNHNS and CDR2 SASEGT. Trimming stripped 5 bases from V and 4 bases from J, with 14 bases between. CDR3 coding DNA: TGTGCCAGCAGTCCTGGGGGCATCGGCTATGGCTACACCTTC. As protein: CASSPGGIGYGYTF.

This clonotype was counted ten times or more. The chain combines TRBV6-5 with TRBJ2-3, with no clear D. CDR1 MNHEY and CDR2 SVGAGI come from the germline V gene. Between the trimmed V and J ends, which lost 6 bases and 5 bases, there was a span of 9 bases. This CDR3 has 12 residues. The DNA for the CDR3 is TGTGCCAGCAGCCACAAGGGAGATACGCAGTATTTT. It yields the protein CASSHKGDTQYF.

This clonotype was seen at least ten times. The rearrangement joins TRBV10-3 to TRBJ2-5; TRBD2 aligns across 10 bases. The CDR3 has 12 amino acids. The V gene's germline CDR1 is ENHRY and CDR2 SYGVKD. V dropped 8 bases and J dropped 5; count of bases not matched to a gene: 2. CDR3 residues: CAIGSGRETQYF. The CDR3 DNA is TGTGCCATCGGTAGCGGGAGGGAGACCCAGTACTTC.

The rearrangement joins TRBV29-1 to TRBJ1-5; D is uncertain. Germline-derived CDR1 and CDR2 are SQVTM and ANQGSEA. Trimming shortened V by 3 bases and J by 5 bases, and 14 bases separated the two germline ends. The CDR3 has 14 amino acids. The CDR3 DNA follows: TGCAGCGTTGAGGTGGGGTCGAGAGATCAGCCCCAGCATTTT. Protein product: CSVEVGSRDQPQHF.

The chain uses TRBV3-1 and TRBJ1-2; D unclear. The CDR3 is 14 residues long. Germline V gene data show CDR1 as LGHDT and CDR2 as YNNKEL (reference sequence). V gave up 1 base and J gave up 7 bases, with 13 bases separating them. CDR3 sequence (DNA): TGTGCCAGCAGCCAAGGGGCGGGTAATCCTGGCTACACCTTC. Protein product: CASSQGAGNPGYTF.

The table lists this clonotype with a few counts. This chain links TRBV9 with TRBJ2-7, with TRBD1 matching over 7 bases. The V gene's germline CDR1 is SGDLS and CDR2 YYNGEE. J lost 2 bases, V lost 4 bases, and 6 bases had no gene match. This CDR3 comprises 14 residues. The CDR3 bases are TGTGCCAGCAGCCCCATGGACAGGCCCTACGAGCAGTACTTC. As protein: CASSPMDRPYEQYF. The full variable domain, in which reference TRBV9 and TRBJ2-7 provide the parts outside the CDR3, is DSGVTQTPKHLITATGQRVTLRCSPRSGDLSVYWYQQSLDQGLQFLIQYYNGEERAKGNILERFSAQQFPDLHSELNLSSLELGDSALYFCASSPMDRPYEQYFGPGTRLTVT.